These T cell receptor beta chains were read from a single sample in a study of blood T cell repertoires in COVID-19. Generated by immunoSEQ multiplex PCR, the TCRdb table keeps only in-frame clones and is missing some. The table has around 47,000 clones, about nine tenths seen once. Specimen: peripheral blood. Receptors originate from a woman older than 75 in a cohort sampled during active or convalescent COVID-19. CDR3s include the opening cysteine and the closing phenylalanine or tryptophan. D genes are given only for firm matches.

D,J,V,CDR3
TRBD1,TRBJ1-1,TRBV19,CASSVQGGGTEAFF
.,TRBJ1-6,TRBV12-3/TRBV12-4,CASSPDNSPLHF
.,TRBJ1-1,TRBV6-2/TRBV6-3,CASSRTRGDTEAFF
.,TRBJ2-5,TRBV19,CASSRDTSQETQYF
.,TRBJ2-6,TRBV7-3,CASSLTLRANVLTF
.,TRBJ2-4,TRBV7-9,CASTRRGVGGGGNIQYF
TRBD1,TRBJ1-1,TRBV7-3,CASSSGQGTEAFF
TRBD1,TRBJ2-2,TRBV7-9,CASSRTQGAFAGELFF
TRBD2,TRBJ2-3,TRBV7-8,CASSFTSGGAYKDTQYF
.,TRBJ2-3,TRBV5-1,CASSWQGVYTDTQYF
TRBD2,TRBJ2-1,TRBV7-9,CASSPSGRVIHNEQFF
TRBD1,TRBJ2-3,TRBV9,CASSAEQGGTDTQYF
.,TRBJ1-5,TRBV28,CASSLRGRRGNQPQHF
.,TRBJ2-2,TRBV6-5,CASSPRRGGELFF
.,TRBJ2-3,TRBV20-1,CSASYSYSTDTQYF
.,TRBJ2-3,TRBV9,CASSPQVHTQYF
TRBD1,TRBJ1-4,TRBV11-3,CASRQDRLEGRLFF
TRBD1,TRBJ1-3,TRBV15,CATSSRTGGYGNTIYF
TRBD1,TRBJ1-2,TRBV2,CASTGTGGLYSYGYTF
.,TRBJ2-2,TRBV6-5,CASSSDWDTGELFF
.,TRBJ2-1,TRBV11-3,CASSLQNKRDEQFF